One T cell receptor beta chain is described in this entry. Its specificity is unknown. With 0 bases removed from V and 8 bases from J, the gap between germline ends came to 6 bases. The V gene's germline CDR1 is SGHRS and CDR2 YFSETQ. The CDR3 spans 12 residues. These data originate in a study of cytomegalovirus exposure and HLA in healthy donors. Amplification used 60 Vbeta primers and 13 Jbeta primers. Only in-frame clones appear in the TCRdb table, and some are missing; sequencing was by immunoSEQ multiplex PCR. The sample carries some 150,000 clones, about 79% recorded once. Notes on the study in general: There was a cluster of highly shared sequence variants that was likely a sequencing artifact. Trimming of TCR beta V- and J-genes showed a link, identified in a later analysis, to a missense DCLRE1C variant.

The source material was PBMCs. V usage is TRBV5-1 and J usage is TRBJ2-1, with D tentatively TRBD2 (5 bases). This sequence was found in a male donor in good health and CMV-seronegative. CDR3 in amino acids: CASSLERYEQFF. The CDR3, as DNA: TGCGCCAGCAGCTTGGAGCGGTATGAGCAGTTCTTC. Looking up the rest from reference TRBV5-1 and TRBJ2-1 gives the full variable domain: KAGVTQTPRYLIKTRGQQVTLSCSPISGHRSVSWYQQTPGQGLQFLFEYFSETQRNKGNFPGRFSGRQFSNSRSEMNVSTLELGDSALYLCASSLERYEQFFGPGTRLTVL.